This TCR beta chain emerged from a study of T-cell memory formation after mild COVID-19. Constant-segment primers were used for 5'RACE, and the resulting TCR alpha and TCR beta cDNA libraries carried sample barcodes and UMIs. One entry per CDR3 protein results from TCRdb running MiXCR on the 5' RACE reads. The profile shows approximately 260,000 distinct CDR3 sequences, 16% of them singletons. Ten or more counts support this clonotype. What it binds is not known. Study-wide points: Contracting CD4+ clones sat mainly in CM and EM; CD8+ in EMRA. Clones contracting over day 15 to 85 were CD4/CD8 balanced, with later expanders leaning CD4+.

The TCR was taken from a man younger than 35 who had mild COVID-19 (a few samples of this study predate the infection). Cell type and time point are not known. The source material was PBMCs or a T cell subset sorted from them (not recorded which).

CDR3 loop: CSAGPGAWETQYF. In nucleotides, the CDR3 is TGCAGTGCCGGGCCGGGGGCCTGGGAGACCCAGTACTTC. This sequence joins TRBV20-1 and TRBJ2-5; D is tentatively TRBD1 or TRBD2 (6 bases each). The CDR3 consists of 13 residues. Trimming cost V 6 bases and J 5 bases, with 16 bases left between them. Germline CDR1 and CDR2: DFQATT and SNEGSKA (reference sequence).